These 6 T cell receptor beta chains originate from one sample sequenced in a study of neurological immune-mediated disorders. A single record per CDR3 protein comes from TCRdb applying MiXCR to the 5' RACE reads. The table records about 4,800 distinct CDR3 sequences, less than 25% of them present only once. Sequences were obtained from CD8+ T cells from blood. The source of these receptors is a woman aged 55-69 years with HTLV-1-associated myelopathy (HAM/TSP).

In its sample, this clonotype is medium-sized. The chain recombines TRBV5-6 with TRBJ2-5; 10 nucleotides line up with TRBD2. Unmatched junction bases numbered 10, after V lost 7 bases and J lost 1 base. The CDR3 is made up of 16 amino acids. CDR1 and CDR2 from the germline V gene are SGHDT and YYEEEE. The DNA of the CDR3 is TGTGCCAGCGCTGGGAGGACTAGCGGTTTCCAAGAGACCCAGTACTTC. It yields the protein CASAGRTSGFQETQYF.

This clonotype was observed at least ten times. This sequence joins TRBV7-9 and TRBJ2-1; D unclear. V was cut by 8 bases and J by 6 bases, with 8 bases left in between. CDR1 is SEHNR, CDR2 FQNEAQ, per germline (reference sequence). CDR3 length equals 11 residues. As DNA, the CDR3 is TGTGCCAGCGCTACGGGCAATGAGCAGTTCTTC. Protein product: CASATGNEQFF.

This clonotype was seen many times. This chain joins TRBV4-1 and TRBJ1-2, with unresolved D. The CDR3 has 15 residues. The V gene lost 1 base and the J gene lost 7 bases, with 16 bases spanning the gap. In germline, CDR1 is MGHRA, CDR2 YSYEKL. The CDR3 DNA reads as TGCGCCAGCAGCCAAGGAGGCAGGCTATGGGGTGGCTACACCTTC. This encodes CASSQGGRLWGGYTF.

The chain recombines TRBV29-1 with TRBJ2-7, with 12 bases fitting TRBD1. This CDR3 contains 15 residues. In germline, CDR1 is SQVTM, CDR2 ANQGSEA. The trim removed 6 bases at V and 5 bases at J, leaving 11 bases unmatched. CDR3 residues: CSVPDPGTGGNEQYF. The DNA for the CDR3 is TGCAGCGTCCCAGATCCCGGGACAGGGGGCAACGAGCAGTACTTC.

By sample share, this clonotype is medium-sized. The chain is built from TRBV11-2 and TRBJ1-1, with D unresolved. CDR3 size: 16 residues. V shed 4 bases and J shed 1 base, with 16 bases lying between them. Germline CDR1 and CDR2: SGHAT and FQNNGV. In nucleotides, the CDR3 is TGTGCCAGCAGCTCCCCCGACGAGAGGCCGAACACTGAAGCTTTCTTT. Protein product: CASSSPDERPNTEAFF. Complete variable domain (other parts from reference TRBV11-2 and TRBJ1-1): EAGVAQSPRYKIIEKRQSVAFWCNPISGHATLYWYQQILGQGPKLLIQFQNNGVVDDSQLPKDRFSAERLKGVDSTLKIQPAKLEDSAVYLCASSSPDERPNTEAFFGQGTRLTVV.

Many counts were recorded for this clonotype. The chain recombines TRBV9 with TRBJ2-3; 7 bases line up with TRBD2. This CDR3 region has 14 residues. The germline gives CDR1 SGDLS, CDR2 YYNGEE. V was pared by 2 bases and J by 2 bases, with 2 bases of the junction left unmatched. The CDR3 region has the DNA TGTGCCAGCAGCGTCGGGGGGAACACAGATACGCAGTATTTT. Translation gives CASSVGGNTDTQYF.